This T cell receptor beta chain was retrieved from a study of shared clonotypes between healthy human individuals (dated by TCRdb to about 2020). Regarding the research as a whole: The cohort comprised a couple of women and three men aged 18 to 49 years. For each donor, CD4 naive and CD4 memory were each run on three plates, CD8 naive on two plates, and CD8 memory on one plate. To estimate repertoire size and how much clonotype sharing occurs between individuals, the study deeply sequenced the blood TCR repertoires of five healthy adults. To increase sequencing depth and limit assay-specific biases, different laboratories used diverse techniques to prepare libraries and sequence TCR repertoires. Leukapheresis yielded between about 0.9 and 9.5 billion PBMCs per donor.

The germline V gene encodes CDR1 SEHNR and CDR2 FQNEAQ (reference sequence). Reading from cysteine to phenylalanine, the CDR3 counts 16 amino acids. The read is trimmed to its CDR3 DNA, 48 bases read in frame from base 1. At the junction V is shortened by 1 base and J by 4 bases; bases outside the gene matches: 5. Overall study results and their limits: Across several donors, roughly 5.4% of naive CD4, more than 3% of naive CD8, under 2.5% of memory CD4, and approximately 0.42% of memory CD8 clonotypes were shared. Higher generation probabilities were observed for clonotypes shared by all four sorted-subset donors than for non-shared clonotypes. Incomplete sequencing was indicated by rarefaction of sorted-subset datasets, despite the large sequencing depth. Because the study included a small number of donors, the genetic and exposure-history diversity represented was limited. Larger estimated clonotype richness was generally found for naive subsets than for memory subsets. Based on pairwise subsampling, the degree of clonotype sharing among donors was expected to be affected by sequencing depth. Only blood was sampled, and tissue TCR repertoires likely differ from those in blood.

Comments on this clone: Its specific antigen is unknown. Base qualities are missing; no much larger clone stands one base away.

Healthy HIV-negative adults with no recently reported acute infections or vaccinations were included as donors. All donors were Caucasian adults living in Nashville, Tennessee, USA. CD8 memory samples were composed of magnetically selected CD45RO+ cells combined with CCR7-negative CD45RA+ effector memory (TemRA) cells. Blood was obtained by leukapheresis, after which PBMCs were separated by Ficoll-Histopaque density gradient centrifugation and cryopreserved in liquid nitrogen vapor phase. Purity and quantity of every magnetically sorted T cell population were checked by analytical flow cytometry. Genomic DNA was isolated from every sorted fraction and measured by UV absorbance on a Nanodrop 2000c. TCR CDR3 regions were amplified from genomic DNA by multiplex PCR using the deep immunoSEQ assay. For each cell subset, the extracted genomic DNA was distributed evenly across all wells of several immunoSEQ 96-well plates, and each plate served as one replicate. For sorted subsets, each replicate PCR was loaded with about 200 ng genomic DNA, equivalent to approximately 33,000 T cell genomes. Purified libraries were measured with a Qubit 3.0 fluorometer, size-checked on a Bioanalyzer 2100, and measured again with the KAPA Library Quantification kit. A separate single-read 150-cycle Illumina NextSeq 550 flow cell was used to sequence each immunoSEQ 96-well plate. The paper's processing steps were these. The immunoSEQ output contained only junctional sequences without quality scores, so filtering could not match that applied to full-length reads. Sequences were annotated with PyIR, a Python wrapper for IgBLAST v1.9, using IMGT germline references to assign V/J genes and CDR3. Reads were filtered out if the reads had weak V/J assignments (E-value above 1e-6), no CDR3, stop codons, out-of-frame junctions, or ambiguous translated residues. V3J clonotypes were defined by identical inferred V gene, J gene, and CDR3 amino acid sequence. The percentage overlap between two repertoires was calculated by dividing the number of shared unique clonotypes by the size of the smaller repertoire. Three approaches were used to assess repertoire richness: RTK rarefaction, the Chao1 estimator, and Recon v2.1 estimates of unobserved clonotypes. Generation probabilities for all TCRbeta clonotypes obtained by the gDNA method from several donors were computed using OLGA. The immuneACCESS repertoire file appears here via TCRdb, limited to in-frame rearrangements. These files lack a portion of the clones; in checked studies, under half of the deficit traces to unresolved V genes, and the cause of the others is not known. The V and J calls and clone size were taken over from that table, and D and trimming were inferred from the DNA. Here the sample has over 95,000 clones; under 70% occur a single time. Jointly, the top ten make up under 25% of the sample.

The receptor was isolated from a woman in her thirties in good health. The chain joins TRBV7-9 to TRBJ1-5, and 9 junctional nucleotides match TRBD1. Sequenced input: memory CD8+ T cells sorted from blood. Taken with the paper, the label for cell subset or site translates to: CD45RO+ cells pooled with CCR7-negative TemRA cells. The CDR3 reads CASSLGGQGVNQPQHF. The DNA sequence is TGTGCCAGCAGCTTAGGGGGACAGGGTGTAAATCAGCCCCAGCATTTT.